Presented here are 12 T cell receptor beta chains from one specimen sequenced in a study of T cell repertoires in ileal Crohn's disease. Using immunoSEQ multiplex PCR, the repertoire was profiled, and TCRdb retains in-frame clones only, with some absent. The table records over 5,500 clones, around 75% of them present only once. Sequences were obtained from ileal tissue. Receptors originate from an adult with Crohn's disease.

The chain carries TRBV7-2 and TRBJ2-3, with a weak D call TRBD2 (6 bases). V lost 5 bases, J lost 5 bases, and 23 bases lay in between. Germline V gives CDR1 SGHTA, CDR2 FQGNSA. This CDR3 is 17 amino acids long. CDR3 amino acids: CASSRQMGGTEGDTQYF. The CDR3 DNA sequence: TGTGCCAGCAGCCGACAGATGGGCGGGACCGAGGGAGATACGCAGTATTTT.

The rearrangement links TRBV7-9 to TRBJ2-1; possible D gene TRBD2, 6 bases. V dropped 0 bases and J dropped 8 bases, with 8 bases sitting between them. CDR1 SEHNR and CDR2 FQNEAQ come from the germline V gene (reference sequence). CDR3 length: 13 residues. The CDR3 spells CASSLAGGDEQFF. CDR3 bases: TGTGCCAGCAGCTTAGCGGGGGGTGATGAGCAGTTCTTC.

The chain employs TRBV28 and TRBJ2-7, with D perhaps matching TRBD2 (6 bases). The V and J ends lost 2 bases and 9 bases respectively, with 17 bases between them. CDR3 size: 14 residues. Germline V gene sequence: CDR1 MDHEN, CDR2 SYDVKM. CDR3 region: CASSLPGGSSGQYF. The DNA for the CDR3 is TGTGCCAGCAGTTTACCCGGGGGTAGCTCGGGGCAGTACTTC.

The chain couples TRBV7-8 to TRBJ2-1; a weak D match, TRBD2 (6 bases). This CDR3 contains 15 residues. Germline V gene lookup returns CDR1 SGHVS and CDR2 FQNEAQ. V shed 3 bases and J shed 5 bases, with 14 bases lying between them. CDR3 residues: CASSFQRERHNEQFF. The CDR3 nucleotides are TGTGCCAGCAGCTTTCAACGGGAGAGACACAATGAGCAGTTCTTC.

This chain links TRBV2 with TRBJ2-5; no definite D call. V dropped 6 bases and J dropped 5 bases, with 10 bases sitting between them. Germline V gene data show CDR1 as SNHLY and CDR2 as FYNNEI. The CDR3 runs 12 residues. CDR3 amino acids: CASRRLMETQYF. As DNA, the CDR3 is TGTGCCAGCAGACGACTGATGGAGACCCAGTACTTC.

The chain is built from TRBV2 and TRBJ2-7, with D maybe TRBD2 (6 bases). V was pared by 5 bases and J by 3 bases, with 11 bases between. The CDR3 consists of 13 residues. The V gene's germline CDR1 is SNHLY and CDR2 FYNNEI. CDR3 in DNA: TGTGCCAGCAGTTACGGGAGTCGCTACGAGCAGTACTTC. This translates into CASSYGSRYEQYF.

This chain uses TRBV6-5 with TRBJ2-2, with TRBD2 matching 9 bases. The ends lost 8 bases at V and 6 bases at J; junction bases unmatched: 7. Looked up from germline, CDR1 is MNHEY and CDR2 is SVGAGI. The CDR3 covers 14 residues. CDR3 coding DNA: TGTGCCAGCGAGGCGGGAGGGGGGGCCGGGGAGCTGTTTTTT. Translation gives CASEAGGGAGELFF.

V gene TRBV19 combines with J gene TRBJ2-1, with 8 bases matching TRBD2. J lost 8 bases, V lost 6 bases, and 9 bases had no gene match. CDR1 is LNHDA and CDR2 is SQIVND in the germline V gene (reference sequence). This CDR3 has 14 residues. CDR3 bases: TGTGCCAGTAGCACAAACGGGAGGGCCTATGAGCAGTTCTTC. Its protein is CASSTNGRAYEQFF. Full variable domain (missing parts from reference TRBV19 and TRBJ2-1): DGGITQSPKYLFRKEGQNVTLSCEQNLNHDAMYWYRQDPGQGLRLIYYSQIVNDFQKGDIAEGYSVSREKKESFPLTVTSAQKNPTAFYLCASSTNGRAYEQFFGPGTRLTVL.

This clone has only a few counts. The chain uses TRBV30 and TRBJ2-5; 8 bases align to TRBD2. V gave up 1 base and J gave up 3 bases; unmatched junction bases: 10. Germline CDR1 reads GTSNPN; CDR2 reads SVGIG (reference sequence). The CDR3 has 16 residues. The CDR3 is CAWSAPLVLAEETQYF. CDR3 DNA: TGTGCCTGGAGTGCCCCCCTCGTACTAGCGGAAGAGACCCAGTACTTC.

The chain has TRBV6-1 and TRBJ1-1; D gene unclear. The ends were cut back, 6 bases at V and 5 bases at J, with 13 bases in the middle. The CDR3 length is 13 residues. CDR1 and CDR2 (germline): MNHNS, SASEGT. The CDR3 bases are TGTGCCAGCAGCCGTTACCAACAGACTGAAGCTTTCTTT. It encodes CASSRYQQTEAFF.

The rearrangement joins TRBV9 to TRBJ2-7; 8 bases line up with TRBD1. The V and J ends lost 0 bases and 3 bases, in that order; junction bases with no gene match: 5. Germline V lookup: CDR1 SGDLS, CDR2 YYNGEE. This CDR3 has 15 residues. CDR3 residues: CASSVEGGQGYEQYF. The CDR3 DNA is TGTGCCAGCAGCGTAGAGGGTGGACAGGGCTACGAGCAGTACTTC. Based on the CDR3 plus reference TRBV9 and TRBJ2-7, the full variable domain is DSGVTQTPKHLITATGQRVTLRCSPRSGDLSVYWYQQSLDQGLQFLIQYYNGEERAKGNILERFSAQQFPDLHSELNLSSLELGDSALYFCASSVEGGQGYEQYFGPGTRLTVT.

The chain joins TRBV6-5 to TRBJ1-4; 9 bases align to TRBD1. The J segment lost 6 bases and the V segment lost 2 bases, leaving 4 bases of the junction unmatched. Germline CDR1 reads MNHEY; CDR2 reads SVGAGI. There are 15 residues in the CDR3. The CDR3 DNA reads as TGTGCCAGCAGTTACGGGGGACAGGGTTATGAAAAACTGTTTTTT. This sequence encodes CASSYGGQGYEKLFF.